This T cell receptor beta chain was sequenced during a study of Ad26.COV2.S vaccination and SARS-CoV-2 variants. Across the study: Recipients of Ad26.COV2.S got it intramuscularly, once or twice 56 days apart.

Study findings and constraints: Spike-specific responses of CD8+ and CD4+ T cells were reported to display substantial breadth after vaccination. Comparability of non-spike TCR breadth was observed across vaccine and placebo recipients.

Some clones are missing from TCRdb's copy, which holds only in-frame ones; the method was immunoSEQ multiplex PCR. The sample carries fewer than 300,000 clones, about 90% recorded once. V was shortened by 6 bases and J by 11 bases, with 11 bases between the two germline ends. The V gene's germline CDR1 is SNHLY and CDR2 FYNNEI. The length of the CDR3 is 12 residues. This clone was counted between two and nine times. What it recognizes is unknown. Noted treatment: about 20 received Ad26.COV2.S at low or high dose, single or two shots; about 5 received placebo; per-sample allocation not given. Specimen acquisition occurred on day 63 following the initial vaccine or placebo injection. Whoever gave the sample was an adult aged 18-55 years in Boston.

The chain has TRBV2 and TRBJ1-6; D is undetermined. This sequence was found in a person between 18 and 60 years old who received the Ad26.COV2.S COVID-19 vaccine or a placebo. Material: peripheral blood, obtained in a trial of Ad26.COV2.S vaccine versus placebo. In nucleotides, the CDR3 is TGTGCCAGCAGGGGGTGGGGTCCACCCCTCCACTTT. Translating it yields CASRGWGPPLHF.